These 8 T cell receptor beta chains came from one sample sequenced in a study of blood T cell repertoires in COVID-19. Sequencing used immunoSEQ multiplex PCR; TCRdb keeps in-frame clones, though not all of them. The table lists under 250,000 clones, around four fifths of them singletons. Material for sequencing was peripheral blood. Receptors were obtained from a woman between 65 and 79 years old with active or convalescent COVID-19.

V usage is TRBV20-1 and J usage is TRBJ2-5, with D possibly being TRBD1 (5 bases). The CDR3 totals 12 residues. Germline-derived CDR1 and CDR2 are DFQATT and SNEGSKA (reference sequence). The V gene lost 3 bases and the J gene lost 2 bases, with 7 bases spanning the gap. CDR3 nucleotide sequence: TGCAGTGCTAGTCGACAGCAAGAGACCCAGTACTTC. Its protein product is CSASRQQETQYF.

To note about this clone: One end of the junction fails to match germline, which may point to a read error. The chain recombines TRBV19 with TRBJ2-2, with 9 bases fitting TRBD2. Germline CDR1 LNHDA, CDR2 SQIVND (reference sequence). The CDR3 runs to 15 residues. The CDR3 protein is CASSLSSGNAGELFF. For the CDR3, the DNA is TGTGCCAGTAGTCTTTCTAGCGGGAACGCCGGGGAGCTGTTTTTT.

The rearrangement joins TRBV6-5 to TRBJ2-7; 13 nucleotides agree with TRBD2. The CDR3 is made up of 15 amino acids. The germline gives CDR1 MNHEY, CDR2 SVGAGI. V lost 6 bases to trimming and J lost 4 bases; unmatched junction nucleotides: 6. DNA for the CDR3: TGTGCCAGCAGCTTAGGACTAGCGGGAGTGTACGAGCAGTACTTC. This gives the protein CASSLGLAGVYEQYF.

The CDR3 spells CASSEGVRGDSPLHF. CDR3 nucleotides: TGTGCCAGCAGTGAAGGGGTCAGGGGAGATTCACCCCTCCACTTT. The chain recombines TRBV2 with TRBJ1-6; weak D call: TRBD1 (6 bases). The V end was cut by 1 base, the J end by 8 bases, with 12 bases between. The CDR3 is 15 amino acids. Germline assignment: CDR1 SNHLY and CDR2 FYNNEI.

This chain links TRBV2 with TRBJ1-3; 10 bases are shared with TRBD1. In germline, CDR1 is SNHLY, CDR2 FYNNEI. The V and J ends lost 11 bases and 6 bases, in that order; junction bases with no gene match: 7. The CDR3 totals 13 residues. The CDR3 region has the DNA TGTGCCGGAGGGACAGGGGACAAAAACACCATATATTTT. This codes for CAGGTGDKNTIYF. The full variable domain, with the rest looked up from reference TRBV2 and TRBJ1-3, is EPEVTQTPSHQVTQMGQEVILRCVPISNHLYFYWYRQILGQKVEFLVSFYNNEISEKSEIFDDQFSVERPDGSNFTLKIRSTKLEDSAMYFCAGGTGDKNTIYFGEGSWLTVV.

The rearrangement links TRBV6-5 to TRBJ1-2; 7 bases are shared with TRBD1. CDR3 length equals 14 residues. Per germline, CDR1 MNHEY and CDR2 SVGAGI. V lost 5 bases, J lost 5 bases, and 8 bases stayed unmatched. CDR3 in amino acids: CASSTRQGLYGYTF. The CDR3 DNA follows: TGTGCCAGCAGTACTCGACAGGGATTATATGGCTACACCTTC.

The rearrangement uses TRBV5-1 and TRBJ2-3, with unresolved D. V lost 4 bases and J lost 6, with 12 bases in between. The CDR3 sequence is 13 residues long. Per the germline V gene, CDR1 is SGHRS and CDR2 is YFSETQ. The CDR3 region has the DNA TGCGCCAGCAGCCTCGCTTTACGGGATACGCAGTATTTT. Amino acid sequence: CASSLALRDTQYF.

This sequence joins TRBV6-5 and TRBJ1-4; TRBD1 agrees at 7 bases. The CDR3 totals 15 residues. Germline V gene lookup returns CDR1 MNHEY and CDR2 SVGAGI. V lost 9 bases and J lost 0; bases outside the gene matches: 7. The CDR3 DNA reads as TGTGCCAGTAGCAAAGGGGGCGCAACTAATGAAAAACTGTTTTTT. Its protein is CASSKGGATNEKLFF.